One sample yielded the 21 T cell receptor beta chains listed below, sequenced in a study of cytomegalovirus exposure and HLA in healthy donors. Data came from immunoSEQ multiplex PCR; TCRdb stores just in-frame clones and leaves some out. The sample lists under 250,000 clones; approximately 90% were seen once. Sequenced material: PBMCs. All receptors derive from a man aged 18 to 35 in good health and CMV-seronegative.

The chain has TRBV18 and TRBJ2-1; TRBD1 aligns across 9 bases. This CDR3 region has 14 residues. Germline V gene data show CDR1 as KGHSH and CDR2 as LQKENI. V was clipped by 6 bases and J by 8 bases; unmatched bases: 8. CDR3 residues: CASSSGTGKDEQFF. For the CDR3, the DNA is TGTGCCAGCTCTTCGGGGACAGGGAAGGATGAGCAGTTCTTC. The full variable domain, its missing parts supplied by reference TRBV18 and TRBJ2-1, is NAGVMQNPRHLVRRRGQEARLRCSPMKGHSHVYWYRQLPEEGLKFMVYLQKENIIDESGMPKERFSAEFPKEGPSILRIQQVVRGDSAAYFCASSSGTGKDEQFFGPGTRLTVL.

The genes are TRBV4-3 and TRBJ2-1, with D possibly being TRBD2 (5 bases). CDR1 is LGHNA, CDR2 YSLEER, per germline. V lost 2 bases and J 2 bases, leaving 19 bases between the germline ends. This CDR3 has 18 residues. CDR3 nucleotides: TGCGCCAGCAGCCAATCTACGGGAATAGTAAACCCCTACAATGAGCAGTTCTTC. Encoded protein: CASSQSTGIVNPYNEQFF.

A few counts support this clone. The chain joins TRBV7-2 to TRBJ2-7; 8 bases match TRBD2. CDR1 and CDR2 (germline): SGHTA, FQGNSA. The CDR3 is 15 amino acids. The junction had 14 bases not matched to a gene; V was cut back by 6 bases and J by 7 bases. The CDR3 sequence is CASRLGVAGGREQYF. In nucleotides, the CDR3 is TGTGCCAGCAGGCTAGGGGTGGCGGGAGGAAGGGAGCAGTACTTC. Variable domain in full (rest from reference TRBV7-2 and TRBJ2-7): GAGVSQSPSNKVTEKGKDVELRCDPISGHTALYWYRQSLGQGLEFLIYFQGNSAPDKSGLPSDRFSAERTGGSVSTLTIQRTQQEDSAVYLCASRLGVAGGREQYFGPGTRLTVT.

The chain carries TRBV27 and TRBJ1-4, with D uncertain. The CDR3 spans 15 residues. Trimming removed 6 bases from V and 9 bases from J, with 20 bases in between. Germline V gives CDR1 MNHEY, CDR2 SMNVEV (reference sequence). The DNA for the CDR3 is TGTGCCAGCAGCCCCTTGGAGGCCGCGCATCAAAAACTGTTTTTT. Its protein is CASSPLEAAHQKLFF. The variable domain in full, completed from reference TRBV27 and TRBJ1-4, reads EAQVTQNPRYLITVTGKKLTVTCSQNMNHEYMSWYRQDPGLGLRQIYYSMNVEVTDKGDVPEGYKVSRKEKRNFPLILESPSPNQTSLYFCASSPLEAAHQKLFFGSGTQLSVL.

The chain has TRBV2 and TRBJ1-5, with a possible D match to TRBD1 (6 bases). CDR3 size: 15 residues. Germline V gene data show CDR1 as SNHLY and CDR2 as FYNNEI. V was pared by 3 bases and J by 4 bases, with 13 bases between. Written as DNA, the CDR3 is TGTGCCAGCAGTGAGATAGCAGGGGTTAATCAGCCCCAGCATTTT. The encoded protein is CASSEIAGVNQPQHF.

J is TRBJ1-2 and V is TRBV28; D possibly corresponds to TRBD1 (5 bases). The CDR3 covers 12 residues. Trimming left V 4 bases short and J 7 bases short, with 10 bases between. CDR1 is MDHEN and CDR2 is SYDVKM in the germline V gene. The CDR3: CASSWGGGGYTF. The CDR3, as DNA: TGTGCCAGCAGTTGGGGCGGGGGTGGCTACACCTTC.

The chain recombines TRBV5-1 with TRBJ1-1; possible D gene TRBD1, 5 bases. The CDR3 is 12 residues long. Trimming cost V 3 bases and J 8 bases, with 11 bases left between them. Looked up from germline, CDR1 is SGHRS and CDR2 is YFSETQ. The CDR3 region is CASSSQGREAFF. The CDR3 DNA is TGCGCCAGCAGCTCCCAGGGCCGCGAAGCTTTCTTT. Based on the CDR3 plus reference TRBV5-1 and TRBJ1-1, the full variable domain is KAGVTQTPRYLIKTRGQQVTLSCSPISGHRSVSWYQQTPGQGLQFLFEYFSETQRNKGNFPGRFSGRQFSNSRSEMNVSTLELGDSALYLCASSSQGREAFFGQGTRLTVV.

This clone has only one observation. The V and J genes are TRBV4-3 and TRBJ2-1; perhaps TRBD1 as D (6 bases). Germline values: CDR1 LGHNA, CDR2 YSLEER. This CDR3 has 15 amino acids. Trimming pared 2 bases from V and 4 bases from J, leaving 12 bases between. The CDR3 spells CASSQLRTDYNEQFF. DNA for the CDR3: TGCGCCAGCAGCCAATTAAGGACAGATTACAATGAGCAGTTCTTC.

The chain carries TRBV7-9 and TRBJ2-1, with 7 bases aligning to TRBD2. This CDR3 has 13 amino acids. After removal of 5 bases from V and 8 bases from J, the junction contained 6 bases not matched to a gene. Germline assignment: CDR1 SEHNR and CDR2 FQNEAQ (reference sequence). The DNA of the CDR3 is TGTGCCAGCAGCCCTCGACTAGCCGATGAGCAGTTCTTC. It yields the protein CASSPRLADEQFF. The complete variable domain, with remaining parts taken from reference TRBV7-9 and TRBJ2-1, reads DTGVSQNPRHKITKRGQNVTFRCDPISEHNRLYWYRQTLGQGPEFLTYFQNEAQLEKSRLLSDRFSAERPKGSFSTLEIQRTEQGDSAMYLCASSPRLADEQFFGPGTRLTVL.

V usage is TRBV7-2 and J usage is TRBJ2-7, with 8 bases aligning to TRBD2. CDR3 size: 16 residues. V gave up 1 base and J gave up 3 bases; unmatched junction bases: 8. Germline V CDR1 and CDR2: SGHTA, FQGNSA. This CDR3 reads CASSLGGGRTYYEQYF. CDR3 nucleotides: TGTGCCAGCAGCTTAGGTGGCGGGAGGACGTACTACGAGCAGTACTTC.

The chain employs TRBV6-5 and TRBJ1-2; 10 bases agree with TRBD1. V trimming: 2 bases; J trimming: 4 bases; junction bases outside the gene matches: 4. Germline V gene data show CDR1 as MNHEY and CDR2 as SVGAGI. CDR3 length: 15 amino acids. Here the CDR3 DNA reads TGTGCCAGCAGTTACCTGGGACAGGGGTCCTATGGCTACACCTTC. Protein: CASSYLGQGSYGYTF.

Only one count was recorded for this clone. CDR3 nucleotide sequence: TGTGCCAGCAGTTTGGGACAGAGACATGGCTACACCTTC. Translation: CASSLGQRHGYTF. V and J are TRBV25-1 and TRBJ1-2; 7 bases fit TRBD1. V was pared by 5 bases and J by 6 bases, with 6 bases of the junction left unmatched. CDR1 MGHDK and CDR2 SYGVNS come from the germline V gene. The CDR3 covers 13 residues.

The rearrangement joins TRBV6-4 to TRBJ1-2; D unclear. The V gene lost 0 bases and the J gene lost 8 bases, with 10 bases spanning the gap. This CDR3 has 13 residues. Germline loops: CDR1 MRHNA, CDR2 SNTAGT. The CDR3 sequence: CASSDSNGVGYTF. The CDR3 DNA follows: TGTGCCAGCAGTGACTCAAACGGAGTGGGCTACACCTTC.

CDR3 amino acids: CATSRISRNQPQHF. The CDR3 DNA is TGTGCCACCAGCAGGATCAGTCGAAATCAGCCCCAGCATTTT. The chain couples TRBV15 to TRBJ1-5; D unresolved. The V gene lost 3 bases and the J gene lost 4 bases, with 10 bases spanning the gap. The germline CDR1 and CDR2 sequences are LNHNV and YYDKDF (reference sequence). This CDR3 has 14 residues. Using reference TRBV15 and TRBJ1-5 for the parts outside the CDR3, the full variable domain is DAMVIQNPRYQVTQFGKPVTLSCSQTLNHNVMYWYQQKSSQAPKLLFHYYDKDFNNEADTPDNFQSRRPNTSFCFLDIRSPGLGDTAMYLCATSRISRNQPQHFGDGTRLSIL.

The chain joins TRBV5-1 to TRBJ1-1; a possible D gene is TRBD1 (5 bases). The CDR3 is 16 amino acids. Germline V lookup: CDR1 SGHRS, CDR2 YFSETQ. Trimming removed 5 bases from V and 2 bases from J, with 19 bases in between. The CDR3 region has the DNA TGCGCCAGCAGGGGAGGGGTCTCATCCCGTAACACTGAAGCTTTCTTT. It encodes CASRGGVSSRNTEAFF.

V usage is TRBV11-2 and J usage is TRBJ2-5; D uncertain. V lost 4 bases and J 4 bases, leaving 16 bases between the germline ends. The CDR3 contains 15 residues. Germline assignment: CDR1 SGHAT and CDR2 FQNNGV. This chain's CDR3 is CASSSTLTPRETQYF. The DNA of the CDR3 is TGTGCCAGCAGCTCAACCTTGACACCGAGAGAGACCCAGTACTTC.

The V call is TRBV11-2, the J call TRBJ2-4; D uncertain. Germline V gene data show CDR1 as SGHAT and CDR2 as FQNNGV. The CDR3 is made up of 18 amino acids. The V end was cut by 1 base, the J end by 1 base, with 17 bases between. The CDR3 here is CASSLVKGEGTAKNIQYF. The CDR3 DNA follows: TGTGCCAGCAGCTTAGTGAAAGGAGAAGGCACGGCCAAAAACATTCAGTACTTC.

J is TRBJ1-3 and V is TRBV2, with D unclear. This CDR3 comprises 13 residues. Per the germline V gene, CDR1 is SNHLY and CDR2 is FYNNEI. Trimming removed 10 bases at V and 0 bases at J, with 10 bases between. CDR3 region: CATQADSGNTIYF. CDR3 coding DNA: TGTGCCACCCAAGCGGACTCTGGAAACACCATATATTTT.

This chain connects TRBV19 to TRBJ2-7, with D hard to call. This CDR3 has 17 residues. V lost 4 bases, J lost 0 bases, and 19 bases lay in between. CDR1 is LNHDA and CDR2 is SQIVND in the germline V gene (reference sequence). The CDR3 nucleotides read TGTGCCAGTAGTACTCGTTCTTCGGTGACAAGCTCCTACGAGCAGTACTTC. Its translation is CASSTRSSVTSSYEQYF. Using reference TRBV19 and TRBJ2-7 for the parts outside the CDR3, the full variable domain is DGGITQSPKYLFRKEGQNVTLSCEQNLNHDAMYWYRQDPGQGLRLIYYSQIVNDFQKGDIAEGYSVSREKKESFPLTVTSAQKNPTAFYLCASSTRSSVTSSYEQYFGPGTRLTVT.

The chain has TRBV11-2 and TRBJ2-3; D gene ambiguous. The CDR3 consists of 15 residues. The V end lost 1 base, the J end lost 1 base, and 9 bases lay between the germline ends. CDR1 is SGHAT, CDR2 FQNNGV, per germline. The CDR3 region is CASSLAPTGTDTQYF. The CDR3 region has the DNA TGTGCCAGCAGCTTAGCCCCCACGGGCACAGATACGCAGTATTTT.

The DNA for the CDR3 is TGTGCCAGCAGCGTAGGCGGGGTGAACCAAGAGACCCAGTACTTC. Its translation: CASSVGGVNQETQYF. This chain connects TRBV9 to TRBJ2-5; tentatively, D is TRBD2 (6 bases). This CDR3 has 15 amino acids. Germline V gene data show CDR1 as SGDLS and CDR2 as YYNGEE. Trimming took 0 bases from V and 0 from J, leaving 9 bases between them.